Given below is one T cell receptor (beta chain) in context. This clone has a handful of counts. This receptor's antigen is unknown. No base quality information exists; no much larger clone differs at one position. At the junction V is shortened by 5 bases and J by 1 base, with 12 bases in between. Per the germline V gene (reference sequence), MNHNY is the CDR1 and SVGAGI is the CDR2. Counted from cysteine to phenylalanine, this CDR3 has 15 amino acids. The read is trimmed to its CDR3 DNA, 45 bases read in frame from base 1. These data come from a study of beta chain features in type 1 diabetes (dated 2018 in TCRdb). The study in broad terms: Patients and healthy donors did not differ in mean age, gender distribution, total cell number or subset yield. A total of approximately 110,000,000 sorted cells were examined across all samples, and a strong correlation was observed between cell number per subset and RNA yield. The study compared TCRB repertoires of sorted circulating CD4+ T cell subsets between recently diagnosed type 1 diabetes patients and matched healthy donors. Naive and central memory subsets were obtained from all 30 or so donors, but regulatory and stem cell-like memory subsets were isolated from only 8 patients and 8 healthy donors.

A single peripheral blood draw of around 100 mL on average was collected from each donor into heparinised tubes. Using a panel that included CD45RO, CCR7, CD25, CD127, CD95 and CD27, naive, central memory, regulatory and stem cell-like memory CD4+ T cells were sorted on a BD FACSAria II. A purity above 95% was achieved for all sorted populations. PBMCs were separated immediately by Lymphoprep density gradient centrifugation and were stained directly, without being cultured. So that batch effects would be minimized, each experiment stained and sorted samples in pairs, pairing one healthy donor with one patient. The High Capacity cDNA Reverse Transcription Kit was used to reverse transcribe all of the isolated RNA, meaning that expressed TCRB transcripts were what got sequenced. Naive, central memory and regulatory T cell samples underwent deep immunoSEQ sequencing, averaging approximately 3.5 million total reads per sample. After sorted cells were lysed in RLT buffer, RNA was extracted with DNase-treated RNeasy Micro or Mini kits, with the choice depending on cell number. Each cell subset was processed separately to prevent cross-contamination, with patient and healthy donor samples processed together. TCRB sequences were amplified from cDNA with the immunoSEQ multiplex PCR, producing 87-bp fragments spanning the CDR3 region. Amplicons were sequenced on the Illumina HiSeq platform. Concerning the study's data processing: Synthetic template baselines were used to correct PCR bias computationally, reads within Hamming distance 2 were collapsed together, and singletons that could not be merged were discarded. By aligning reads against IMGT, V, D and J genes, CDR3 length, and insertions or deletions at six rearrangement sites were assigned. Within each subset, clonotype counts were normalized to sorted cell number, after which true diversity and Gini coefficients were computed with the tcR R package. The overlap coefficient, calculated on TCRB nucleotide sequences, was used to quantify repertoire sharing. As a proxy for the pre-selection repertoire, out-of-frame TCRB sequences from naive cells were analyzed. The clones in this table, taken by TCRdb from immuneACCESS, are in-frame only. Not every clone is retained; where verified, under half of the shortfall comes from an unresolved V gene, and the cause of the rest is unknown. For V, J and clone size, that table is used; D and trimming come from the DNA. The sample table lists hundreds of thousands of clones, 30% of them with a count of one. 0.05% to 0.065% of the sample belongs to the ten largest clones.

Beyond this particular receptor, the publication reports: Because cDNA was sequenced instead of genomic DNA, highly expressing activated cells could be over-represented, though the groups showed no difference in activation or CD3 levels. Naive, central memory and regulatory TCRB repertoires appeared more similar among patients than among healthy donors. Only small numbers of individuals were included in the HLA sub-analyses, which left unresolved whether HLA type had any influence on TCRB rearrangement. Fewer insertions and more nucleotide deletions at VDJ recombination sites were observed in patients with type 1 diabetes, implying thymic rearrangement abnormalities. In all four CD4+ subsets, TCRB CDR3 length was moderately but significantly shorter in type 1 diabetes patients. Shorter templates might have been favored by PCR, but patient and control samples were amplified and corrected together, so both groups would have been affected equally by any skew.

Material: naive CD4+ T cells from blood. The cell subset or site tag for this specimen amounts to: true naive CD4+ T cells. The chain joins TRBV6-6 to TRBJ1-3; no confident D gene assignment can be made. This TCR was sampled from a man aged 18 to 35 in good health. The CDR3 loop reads CASSLPEGSGNTIYF. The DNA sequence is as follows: TGTGCCAGCAGTCTCCCGGAGGGTTCTGGAAACACCATATATTTT.